Given below is one T cell receptor beta chain in context. The data originate from a study of blood T cell repertoires in COVID-19. Study as a whole: There were acute and convalescent COVID-19 samples, and they came from the United States, Italy and Spain. PBMCs, B-cell-depleted T cells, or T cells provided the cDNA or gDNA that made up the material.

As handled by the study authors: How many nucleated cells were present was estimated from reference gene primer amplification. The table came from immunoSEQ multiplex PCR; TCRdb's copy has only in-frame clones and leaves some out. The DNA was the basis for D and trimming; V, J and clone size are from that table. The table lists approximately 190,000 clones, roughly four fifths of them singletons. Germline V lookup: CDR1 MGHDK, CDR2 SYGVNS. The V and J ends lost 1 base and 4 bases respectively, with 9 bases between them. This CDR3 comprises 14 residues. The sample consisted of peripheral blood. The gene calls are TRBV25-1 and TRBJ2-3; D is possibly TRBD2 (6 bases). The receptor was derived from a woman in her thirties or forties with acute or convalescent COVID-19. CDR3 region: CASSEWRDPDTQYF. In DNA, the CDR3 is TGTGCCAGCAGTGAATGGAGGGACCCAGATACGCAGTATTTT.